This T cell receptor beta chain was observed in a study of T cells in localized non-small cell lung cancer. Study-wide results and limits: Heterogeneity stays possible, as sequencing covered only one tumor region. Those with higher blood T cell density had longer overall survival. Uninvolved adjacent lung showed higher T cell clonality than tumor.

The CDR3 runs to 14 residues. Germline V gene sequence: CDR1 SEHNR, CDR2 FQNEAQ (reference sequence). J was trimmed by 4 bases and V by 9 bases; bases with no gene match: 9. Sequenced by immunoSEQ multiplex PCR; TCRdb stores in-frame clones only, minus some. Here the sample spans 130,000 or so clones, roughly 90% being singletons. As concerns this clone: Its antigen is still unknown.

The sequenced sample was peripheral blood, obtained before any cancer treatment. The rearrangement links TRBV7-9 to TRBJ2-3, with 8 bases matching TRBD2. This TCR was sampled from a female donor over 55 with stage I lung adenocarcinoma. The CDR3 loop is CASSSGSSADTQYF. The CDR3 nucleotides are TGTGCCAGTTCAAGCGGGAGTAGCGCAGATACGCAGTATTTT.